This T cell receptor (beta chain) was documented in a study of blood T cell repertoires in COVID-19. For the study at large: T cells, B-cell-depleted T cells, or PBMCs provided the cDNA or gDNA that served as material.

How the authors handled the data: Cell counts per sample came from amplifying reference gene primers. Produced via immunoSEQ multiplex PCR; TCRdb's table is partial and in-frame only. The V and J calls and the clone size are those of that table, but D and trimming were determined from the DNA. Among approximately 210,000 clones listed, about nine tenths were seen once. Living in 24 US areas, the participants were between about 18 and 90 years of age. Germline V gene sequence: CDR1 SGHDT, CDR2 YYEEEE. Trimming stripped 0 bases from V and 4 bases from J, with 5 bases between. The CDR3 is 13 amino acids.

The V and J genes are TRBV5-6 and TRBJ1-5; D is uncertain. Sequencing was done on a sample of PBMCs or T cells enriched from blood (not recorded which). This receptor was obtained from a woman in her thirties who had recovered from COVID-19. The CDR3 sequence is CASSLAGNQPQHF. The CDR3 bases are TGTGCCAGCAGCTTGGCGGGAAATCAGCCCCAGCATTTT.